The 17 T cell receptor beta chains below come from one sample, sequenced in a study of blood T cell repertoires in COVID-19. Assay: immunoSEQ multiplex PCR; the TCRdb copy retains only in-frame clones and omits some. In the table there are roughly 300,000 clones, roughly nine tenths of which are singletons. Material for sequencing was PBMCs or T cells enriched from blood (not recorded which). The receptors stem from a woman in her twenties or thirties who had recovered from COVID-19.

The J gene is TRBJ1-1, the V gene TRBV3-1 (or the pseudogene TRBV3-2); D is ambiguous. Trimming took off 1 base at V and 5 bases at J, with 11 bases between the two ends. The CDR3 runs 14 residues. Germline assignment: CDR1 LGHDT and CDR2 YNNKEL (reference sequence). Here the CDR3 reads CASSQVLRGTEAFF. The CDR3 nucleotides read TGTGCCAGCAGCCAAGTTCTGCGGGGTACTGAAGCTTTCTTT.

The chain links TRBV18 to TRBJ2-3; TRBD2 is a possible D gene (5 bases). The CDR3 is made up of 12 amino acids. V was pared by 8 bases and J by 9 bases, with 15 bases between. Per the germline V gene, CDR1 is KGHSH and CDR2 is LQKENI. CDR3 amino acids: CASRGPVETQYF. In DNA form, the CDR3 reads TGTGCCAGCCGAGGGCCGGTCGAAACGCAGTATTTT.

The V and J genes are TRBV18 and TRBJ2-3, with D possibly being TRBD1 (5 bases). This CDR3 region has 19 residues. Between the trimmed V and J ends, which lost 2 bases and 4 bases, there was a span of 25 bases. Germline CDR1 and CDR2: KGHSH and LQKENI. CDR3 sequence: CASSPSKGASKVGPDTQYF. The CDR3 DNA reads TGTGCCAGCTCACCATCCAAAGGGGCCTCAAAGGTCGGTCCAGATACGCAGTATTTT.

This chain links TRBV6-5 with TRBJ1-1, with D unresolved. Trimming took off 10 bases at V and 0 bases at J, with 12 bases between the two ends. The CDR3 is made up of 13 amino acids. Germline loops: CDR1 MNHEY, CDR2 SVGAGI. Written as DNA, the CDR3 is TGTGCCACCTTAAACAGCTTGAACACTGAAGCTTTCTTT. This sequence encodes CATLNSLNTEAFF.

The genes are TRBV6-5 and TRBJ2-7; TRBD1 aligns across 8 bases. The V segment lost 6 bases and the J segment 4 bases; nucleotides outside the gene matches: 5. From germline, CDR1 is MNHEY and CDR2 SVGAGI. This CDR3 is 13 amino acids long. Here the CDR3 reads CASRPGGWYEQYF. DNA for the CDR3: TGTGCCAGCAGACCAGGGGGCTGGTACGAGCAGTACTTC.

The chain uses TRBV30 and TRBJ2-1, with TRBD2 matching 9 bases. The CDR3 length is 13 residues. With V trimmed by 3 bases and J by 6 bases, 3 bases remained unmatched. Germline V gene lookup returns CDR1 GTSNPN and CDR2 SVGIG (reference sequence). The DNA of the CDR3 is TGTGCCTGGAGCATGACTAGCGGCAATGAGCAGTTCTTC. It yields the protein CAWSMTSGNEQFF.

This clone was recorded only once. This chain links TRBV5-1 with TRBJ1-6; tentative D call: TRBD1 (5 bases). V was pared by 0 bases and J by 7 bases, with 14 bases between. The CDR3 spans 16 residues. Germline V gene data show CDR1 as SGHRS and CDR2 as YFSETQ. CDR3 in amino acids: CASSLAGRVGNSPLHF. The CDR3 bases are TGCGCCAGCAGCTTGGCTGGCAGGGTGGGGAATTCACCCCTCCACTTT.

As to this clone: Other DNA sequences in the sample encode the same CDR3. CDR3 sequence reads: CASSVGGGGAGETQYF. CDR3 coding DNA: TGTGCCAGCAGCGTAGGTGGCGGGGGGGCCGGAGAGACCCAGTACTTC. The chain recombines TRBV9 with TRBJ2-5; TRBD2 matches 9 bases. Germline V CDR1 and CDR2: SGDLS, YYNGEE. This CDR3 comprises 16 residues. J gave up 4 bases and V 0 bases, and 7 bases lay outside the gene matches.

This clone was seen a handful of times. The chain carries TRBV29-1 and TRBJ2-1, with D perhaps TRBD1 (5 bases). V gave up 2 bases and J gave up 2 bases, with 10 bases separating them. This CDR3 contains 14 residues. CDR1 is SQVTM, CDR2 ANQGSEA, per germline. CDR3 residues: CSVENAGTYNEQFF. The CDR3 nucleotides read TGCAGCGTTGAAAACGCAGGGACCTACAATGAGCAGTTCTTC.

The chain has TRBV29-1 and TRBJ2-5; D is possibly TRBD1 (6 bases). This CDR3 is built from 13 residues. Trimming pared 6 bases from V and 4 bases from J, leaving 15 bases between. The germline gives CDR1 SQVTM, CDR2 ANQGSEA. CDR3 coding DNA: TGCAGCGTGGCCAGCCGGGACACAGAGACCCAGTACTTC. Translated: CSVASRDTETQYF.

This sequence joins TRBV27 and TRBJ2-1; 7 bases map to TRBD1. V gave up 7 bases and J gave up 12 bases; unmatched junction bases: 12. The CDR3 consists of 13 residues. Germline CDR1 and CDR2: MNHEY and SMNVEV (reference sequence). The CDR3 loop reads CASTLQGGPGQFF. CDR3 nucleotides: TGTGCCAGCACCCTGCAAGGGGGCCCGGGGCAGTTCTTC.

The chain uses TRBV5-1 and TRBJ1-5; a weak D match, TRBD1 (5 bases). Germline loops: CDR1 SGHRS, CDR2 YFSETQ. The CDR3 consists of 14 residues. V shed 4 bases and J shed 6 bases, with 14 bases lying between them. CDR3 region: CASSPGQGTQPQHF. CDR3 coding DNA: TGCGCCAGCAGCCCCGGCCAGGGAACTCAGCCCCAGCATTTT.

V gene TRBV29-1 combines with J gene TRBJ1-3; 9 nucleotides agree with TRBD1. With 6 bases clipped from V and 3 bases from J, the junction kept 12 bases outside the gene matches. This CDR3 region has 16 residues. Germline V lookup: CDR1 SQVTM, CDR2 ANQGSEA. As DNA, the CDR3 is TGCAGCGTAAGCCTCGCCGGGACAGGGCTTGGAAACACCATATATTTT. Residues: CSVSLAGTGLGNTIYF.

This clone has just one count. The rearrangement links TRBV19 to TRBJ1-2, with D perhaps TRBD1 (5 bases). Trimming removed 2 bases from V and 3 bases from J, with 7 bases in between. The CDR3 is made up of 13 amino acids. Germline V gene sequence: CDR1 LNHDA, CDR2 SQIVND (reference sequence). The CDR3 here is CASSIQGYYGYTF. Here the CDR3 DNA reads TGTGCCAGTAGTATACAGGGATACTATGGCTACACCTTC.

The chain combines TRBV7-3 with TRBJ2-7; 9 bases agree with TRBD1. The germline V gene has CDR1 SGHTA and CDR2 FQGTGA. There are 16 residues in the CDR3. Germline trimming cut 4 bases from V and 1 base from J; bases unmatched to any gene: 8. The CDR3 sequence is CASSSPRQGGSYEQYF. For the CDR3, the DNA is TGTGCCAGCAGCTCCCCCCGACAGGGGGGGTCCTACGAGCAGTACTTC.

This sequence joins TRBV7-9 and TRBJ2-1; 10 bases map to TRBD2. The V and J ends lost 5 bases and 5 bases, in that order; junction bases with no gene match: 9. This CDR3 contains 16 residues. Germline CDR1 reads SEHNR; CDR2 reads FQNEAQ (reference sequence). For the CDR3, the DNA is TGTGCCAGCAGCAGGGGACTAGCGTTCGGGGACAATGAGCAGTTCTTC. Translating it yields CASSRGLAFGDNEQFF.

The CDR3 DNA reads as TGTGCCAGCAGTTCCGCCAGGGGCTCCAATGAGCAGTTCTTC. It codes for CASSSARGSNEQFF. The gene calls are TRBV6-2 or TRBV6-3 and TRBJ2-1, with D perhaps matching TRBD1 (6 bases). This CDR3 contains 14 residues. The germline CDR1 and CDR2 sequences are MNHEY and SVGEGT. The V and J ends lost 4 bases and 6 bases respectively, with 13 bases between them.